The clone carrying this T cell receptor (beta chain) was observed a few times. No antigen is known for it. Only in-frame clones appear in the TCRdb table, and some are missing; sequencing was by immunoSEQ multiplex PCR. The data hold 27,000 or so clones, with 65% to 85% observed a single time. This sample was taken from a study of a mutant IDH1 vaccine in newly diagnosed glioma. Study context: Vaccines were first given 4-6 weeks after radiotherapy alone, or with temozolomide cycles.

This CDR3 has 14 amino acids. The germline V gene has CDR1 SGHRS and CDR2 YFSETQ. Trimming cost V 4 bases and J 4 bases, with 12 bases left between them. Time point reported: week 5, during vaccination. Mutant IDH1 20-mer peptide, at 300 ug, made up each vaccine dose, with topical imiquimod. The genes are TRBV5-1 and TRBJ2-1; D may be TRBD2 (5 bases). The sequence derives from a man in his forties with glioma. Some clones in this sample may be carry-over from other donors' samples. The source material was PBMCs, sampled from a glioma patient whose treatment included an IDH1 peptide vaccine. The CDR3 sequence: CASSLGLDYNEQFF. The CDR3 coding sequence is TGCGCCAGCAGCCTAGGACTCGATTACAATGAGCAGTTCTTC.